This passage covers 17 T cell receptor beta chains from one sample sequenced in a study of cytomegalovirus exposure and HLA in healthy donors. Vbeta (60) and Jbeta (13) primers were used in the PCR. Assay: immunoSEQ multiplex PCR; the TCRdb copy retains only in-frame clones and omits some. The table includes 78,000 or so clones, approximately 67% detected once. Sequencing used PBMCs. These receptor sequences come from a male donor in good health and CMV-seropositive.

This clone was found a few times. CDR3 sequence (DNA): TGTGCCTGGACCTTTCCCCGGGAGAACACTGAAGCTTTCTTT. Translation gives CAWTFPRENTEAFF. The chain joins TRBV30 to TRBJ1-1; D remains ambiguous. Trimming shortened V by 4 bases and J by 1 base, and 13 bases separated the two germline ends. Germline CDR1 GTSNPN, CDR2 SVGIG (reference sequence). The CDR3 totals 14 residues.

This clone was detected only a few times. The CDR3 DNA sequence: TGCGCCAGCAGTGGGGCTAGCGGGAGTCTTAAGCAGTACTTC. Encoded protein: CASSGASGSLKQYF. The chain combines TRBV10-1 with TRBJ2-7; 10 nucleotides agree with TRBD2. The germline gives CDR1 WNHNN, CDR2 SYGVQD (reference sequence). J was trimmed by 8 bases and V by 4 bases; bases with no gene match: 8. The CDR3 spans 14 residues.

CDR3: CASSEYSASGKETQYF. CDR3 DNA sequence: TGTGCCAGCAGTGAATATTCCGCTAGCGGTAAAGAGACCCAGTACTTC. This chain links TRBV25-1 with TRBJ2-5, with 7 bases lining up with TRBD2. From germline, CDR1 is MGHDK and CDR2 SYGVNS. The CDR3 totals 16 residues. V lost 0 bases and J lost 3; bases outside the gene matches: 7.

This clone has only a few counts. The rearrangement links TRBV7-8 to TRBJ1-5, with 8 bases fitting TRBD1. V shed 4 bases and J 5 bases; nucleotides not matched to a gene: 4. The CDR3 contains 14 residues. Germline CDR1 and CDR2: SGHVS and FQNEAQ. In DNA form, the CDR3 reads TGTGCCAGCAGCTCCGGACAGGGAGATCAGCCCCAGCATTTT. Protein sequence: CASSSGQGDQPQHF.

The CDR3 region is CASSQLTVQETQYF. The CDR3 DNA reads TGTGCCAGCAGCCAACTGACAGTTCAAGAGACCCAGTACTTC. The J gene is TRBJ2-5, the V gene TRBV14; possibly TRBD1 for D (5 bases). Germline assignment: CDR1 SGHDN and CDR2 FVKESK. V shed 2 bases and J shed 2 bases, with 9 bases lying between them. This CDR3 is built from 14 residues. Variable domain in full (rest from reference TRBV14 and TRBJ2-5): EAGVTQFPSHSVIEKGQTVTLRCDPISGHDNLYWYRRVMGKEIKFLLHFVKESKQDESGMPNNRFLAERTGGTYSTLKVQPAELEDSGVYFCASSQLTVQETQYFGPGTRLLVL.

In its sample, this clone was seen a few times. The chain employs TRBV14 and TRBJ2-1; maybe TRBD2 (6 bases). Germline CDR1 and CDR2: SGHDN and FVKESK. V lost 4 bases, J lost 7 bases, and 17 bases lay in between. The CDR3 totals 15 residues. Here the CDR3 DNA reads TGTGCCAGCAGCCCTCTGGAGGGCCGTGTGAATGAGCAGTTCTTC. Translating it yields CASSPLEGRVNEQFF.

The V call is TRBV5-1, the J call TRBJ2-3, with D uncertain. The CDR3 totals 12 residues. Trimming shortened V by 4 bases and J by 0 bases, and 3 bases separated the two germline ends. Germline values: CDR1 SGHRS, CDR2 YFSETQ. The CDR3 loop reads CASSTSTDTQYF. The DNA of the CDR3 is TGCGCCAGCAGCACTAGCACAGATACGCAGTATTTT.

The chain couples TRBV5-6 to TRBJ2-4, with 10 bases that match TRBD2. The CDR3 has 17 amino acids. CDR1 is SGHDT and CDR2 is YYEEEE in the germline V gene. The ends lost 3 bases at V and 0 bases at J; junction bases unmatched: 6. CDR3: CASSSRAGGSAKNIQYF. The CDR3 DNA sequence: TGTGCCAGCAGCTCGAGAGCGGGAGGGTCAGCCAAAAACATTCAGTACTTC.

The chain recombines TRBV29-1 with TRBJ1-2; the match to TRBD1 covers 7 bases. This CDR3 is 13 amino acids long. The trim removed 1 base at V and 4 bases at J, leaving 3 bases unmatched. CDR1 is SQVTM, CDR2 ANQGSEA, per germline. CDR3 sequence (DNA): TGCAGCGTTGAAGGAGGGGGCGCCTATGGCTACACCTTC. This codes for CSVEGGGAYGYTF.

The chain couples TRBV4-1 to TRBJ2-7; 11 positions agree with TRBD2. CDR3 size: 17 residues. The germline V gene has CDR1 MGHRA and CDR2 YSYEKL. The trim removed 5 bases at V and 2 bases at J, leaving 11 bases unmatched. As DNA, the CDR3 is TGCGCCAGCAGCATTGGGACTAGCGGCCTAAGTACCTACGAGCAGTACTTC. It codes for CASSIGTSGLSTYEQYF.

This clone was seen more than once but under ten times. The chain is built from TRBV6-1 and TRBJ2-7; the match to TRBD1 covers 8 bases. The CDR3 covers 13 residues. V lost 3 bases to trimming and J lost 2 bases; unmatched junction nucleotides: 0. The germline CDR1 and CDR2 sequences are MNHNS and SASEGT. CDR3 DNA sequence: TGTGCCAGCAGTGACAGGGGGCCCTACGAGCAGTACTTC. Protein product: CASSDRGPYEQYF.

This chain uses TRBV16 with TRBJ2-3, with a tentative D call TRBD1 (6 bases). Germline lookup yields CDR1 KGHSY and CDR2 FQNENV. Trimming removed 0 bases at V and 3 bases at J, with 10 bases between. The length of the CDR3 is 15 residues. In DNA form, the CDR3 reads TGTGCCAGCAGCCAATCCAGGGGCAGGACAGATACGCAGTATTTT. It translates to CASSQSRGRTDTQYF.

The J gene is TRBJ1-3, the V gene TRBV6-5; possibly TRBD1 for D (6 bases). The CDR3 contains 14 residues. The V end lost 6 bases, the J end lost 4 bases, and 13 bases lay between the germline ends. CDR1 and CDR2 (germline): MNHEY, SVGAGI. CDR3 amino acids: CASRITGSGNTIYF. The CDR3 DNA follows: TGTGCCAGCAGGATTACAGGGTCCGGAAACACCATATATTTT.

The rearrangement links TRBV28 to TRBJ1-4, with D perhaps TRBD1 (5 bases). Germline CDR1 is MDHEN and CDR2 is SYDVKM. This CDR3 has 10 amino acids. Deletions cut 8 bases from V and 17 bases from J, with 15 bases between. The CDR3 region has the DNA TGTGCCAGCGGAGGGACGGAAAGTTTTTTT. This gives the protein CASGGTESFF.

The rearrangement links TRBV27 to TRBJ2-3, with D perhaps TRBD1 (6 bases). V shed 4 bases and J shed 2 bases, with 10 bases lying between them. Germline CDR1 MNHEY, CDR2 SMNVEV (reference sequence). The CDR3 totals 14 residues. CDR3 DNA sequence: TGTGCCAGCAGTTACAGGGCGGTCACAGATACGCAGTATTTT. As protein: CASSYRAVTDTQYF.

The chain employs TRBV11-3 and TRBJ2-3, with a weak D call TRBD2 (5 bases). The CDR3 is 14 residues long. The V end was cut by 4 bases, the J end by 3 bases, with 11 bases between. Looked up from germline, CDR1 is SGHNT and CDR2 is YENEEA. The CDR3 spells CASSSWTGTDTQYF. In DNA, the CDR3 is TGTGCCAGCAGCTCTTGGACGGGGACAGATACGCAGTATTTT.

A remark on this clone: The junction departs from germline at one end; a sequencing error may be responsible. The rearrangement uses TRBV25-1 and TRBJ2-1; TRBD2 might be the D (6 bases). CDR1 MGHDK and CDR2 SYGVNS come from the germline V gene. This CDR3 region has 15 residues. The chain's CDR3 is CASSLFGSMGNKQFF. CDR3 sequence (DNA): TGTGCCAGCAGTCTATTCGGGAGCATGGGCAATAAGCAGTTCTTC.